One sample yielded the 19 T cell receptor beta chains listed below, sequenced in a study of blood T cell repertoires in COVID-19 (TCRdb year 2020). The receptor library was made with the immunoSEQ multiplex PCR assay. TCRdb took this table from immuneACCESS and kept in-frame rearrangements with V and J called. Such tables lack part of the clones; where checked against another copy, unresolved V genes explain under half of the gap, and the rest is unexplained. A total of 90,000 to 120,000 clones appear in this sample, roughly nine tenths of them only once. The leading ten clones occupy about 1% of the sample. Sequencing input: peripheral blood. These receptors originate from a man in his 60s with acute or convalescent COVID-19.

Comments on this clone: The same CDR3 arises from other DNA sequences in this sample as well. This chain links TRBV28 with TRBJ1-1; 7 nucleotides line up with TRBD1. Germline values: CDR1 MDHEN, CDR2 SYDVKM. Trimming removed 6 bases from V and 3 bases from J; junction bases left unmatched: 1. This CDR3 has 12 amino acids. The CDR3 DNA is TGTGCCAGCAGAACAGGGGACACTGAAGCTTTCTTT. Its protein product is CASRTGDTEAFF.

The chain links TRBV28 to TRBJ2-7; tentative D call: TRBD2 (5 bases). Germline CDR1 is MDHEN and CDR2 is SYDVKM. This CDR3 region has 13 residues. V was clipped by 2 bases and J by 2 bases, with 7 bases between them. DNA of the CDR3: TGTGCCAGCAGTTTAGAGGGCCCCTACGAGCAGTACTTC. It is translated as CASSLEGPYEQYF.

The chain recombines TRBV4-1 with TRBJ1-5; D is possibly TRBD1 (5 bases). Germline V lookup: CDR1 MGHRA, CDR2 YSYEKL. Between the trimmed V and J ends, which lost 3 bases and 0 bases, there was a span of 18 bases. This CDR3 is built from 18 residues. The CDR3: CASSQGGAGRYSNQPQHF. For the CDR3, the DNA is TGCGCCAGCAGCCAGGGCGGGGCAGGACGATATAGCAATCAGCCCCAGCATTTT.

The chain is built from TRBV7-8 and TRBJ2-5; 16 bases agree with TRBD2. Per the germline V gene, CDR1 is SGHVS and CDR2 is FQNEAQ. Trimming took 0 bases from V and 3 from J; bases not matched to a gene: 1. The CDR3 contains 17 residues. The CDR3 region has the DNA TGTGCCAGCAGCTTAGCGGGACTAGCGGGAGGGAAAGAGACCCAGTACTTC. Its protein is CASSLAGLAGGKETQYF.

This clone was observed a single time. V gene TRBV21-1 combines with J gene TRBJ2-7; no DNA check was done on the table's D call, TRBD1. TRBV21-1 is a pseudogene segment. CDR3 length: 15 amino acids. The CDR3 DNA follows: TGTGCCAGCAGCAAAGCGCATCACAGGGGCTACGAGCAGTACTTC. Translating it yields CASSKAHHRGYEQYF.

The rearrangement uses TRBV30 and TRBJ1-6; no clear D gene. V lost 3 bases and J 14 bases, leaving 14 bases between the germline ends. This CDR3 contains 12 residues. Germline CDR1 reads GTSNPN; CDR2 reads SVGIG (reference sequence). The DNA for the CDR3 is TGTGCCTGGAGCCAACAGAGAGTTTCCCTCCACTTT. Its protein product is CAWSQQRVSLHF. The whole variable domain, filled in from reference TRBV30 and TRBJ1-6, reads SQTIHQWPATLVQPVGSPLSLECTVEGTSNPNLYWYRQAAGRGLQLLFYSVGIGQISSEVPQNLSASRPQDRQFILSSKKLLLSDSGFYLCAWSQQRVSLHFGNGTRLTVT.

The chain couples TRBV24-1 to TRBJ2-3, with 11 bases aligning to TRBD2. From germline, CDR1 is KGHDR and CDR2 SFDVKD. Unmatched junction bases numbered 4, after V lost 4 bases and J lost 2 bases. The CDR3 is made up of 16 amino acids. The CDR3 loop reads CATSDPSGRPTDTQYF. The CDR3 DNA is TGTGCCACCAGTGACCCTAGCGGGAGGCCCACAGATACGCAGTATTTT.

CDR3 bases: TGTGCCAGCATCAGTGCCGGGAATGGAAACACCATATATTTT. Its protein product is CASISAGNGNTIYF. V is TRBV6-6 and J is TRBJ1-3; D uncertain. The CDR3 runs 14 residues. In germline, CDR1 is MNHNY, CDR2 SVGAGI (reference sequence). The V end was cut by 7 bases, the J end by 3 bases, with 13 bases between.

This clone occurred once. The rearrangement uses TRBV28 and TRBJ1-2; no firm D call. The CDR3 is 14 residues long. Per the germline V gene, CDR1 is MDHEN and CDR2 is SYDVKM. The V gene lost 4 bases and the J gene lost 3 bases, with 12 bases spanning the gap. The CDR3, as DNA: TGTGCCAGCAGTTCCTACAGAGATCACTATGGCTACACCTTC. It is translated as CASSSYRDHYGYTF.

The chain uses TRBV25-1 and TRBJ2-1, with 7 positions matching TRBD1. Germline assignment: CDR1 MGHDK and CDR2 SYGVNS. The CDR3 sequence is 17 residues long. Losses at the gene ends were 4 bases for V and 7 bases for J; bases not matched to a gene: 16. CDR3 sequence: CASSASPTGNVGNEQFF. DNA for the CDR3: TGTGCCAGCAGTGCCTCCCCGACAGGGAACGTTGGGAATGAGCAGTTCTTC.

This clone was observed once. The chain recombines TRBV6-5 with TRBJ1-4; D call uncertain. From germline, CDR1 is MNHEY and CDR2 SVGAGI. There are 15 residues in the CDR3. V lost 2 bases and J lost 1, with 8 bases in between. CDR3 bases: TGTGCCAGCAGTTACGAGGGTCTAACTAATGAAAAACTGTTTTTT. This encodes CASSYEGLTNEKLFF.

The chain couples TRBV5-1 to TRBJ2-2, with a possible D match to TRBD1 (6 bases). V was trimmed by 3 bases and J by 4 bases, leaving 22 bases between them. Germline V gives CDR1 SGHRS, CDR2 YFSETQ. This CDR3 has 18 residues. The CDR3 spells CASSSRRQATRGTGELFF. The CDR3 DNA is TGCGCCAGCAGCTCTCGGAGACAGGCCACCCGAGGCACCGGGGAGCTGTTTTTT.

This clone was observed once. The chain couples TRBV30 to TRBJ1-6, with 8 bases identical to TRBD1. The CDR3 covers 15 residues. Losses at the gene ends were 4 bases for V and 10 bases for J; bases not matched to a gene: 12. Looked up from germline, CDR1 is GTSNPN and CDR2 is SVGIG (reference sequence). Here the CDR3 reads CAWNGQGAAESPLHF. CDR3 bases: TGTGCCTGGAACGGGCAGGGGGCAGCGGAATCACCCCTCCACTTT.

This clone showed up just once. This chain uses TRBV23-1 with TRBJ2-3; the D is unclear. TRBV23-1 is an open reading frame, and its role is uncertain. This CDR3 spans 12 amino acids. V lost 4 bases, J lost 14 bases, and 16 bases lay in between. DNA of the CDR3: TGCGCCAGCAGTCCTGTCCCAAGCCGTCCGTATTTT. The encoded protein is CASSPVPSRPYF.

The chain is built from TRBV11-1 and TRBJ2-1; D perhaps matches TRBD2 (5 bases). V was clipped by 1 base and J by 10 bases, with 8 bases between them. The length of the CDR3 is 12 residues. Germline CDR1 is SGHAT and CDR2 is FQDESV (reference sequence). The chain's CDR3 is CASSLVRGEQFF. DNA for the CDR3: TGTGCCAGCAGCTTAGTCCGCGGGGAGCAGTTCTTC.

The chain has TRBV10-2 and TRBJ1-2; 10 bases are a match to TRBD1. Germline CDR1 and CDR2: WSHSY and SAAADI. CDR3 size: 15 residues. V lost 8 bases, J lost 4 bases, and 10 bases stayed unmatched. The DNA for the CDR3 is TGCGCCAGCCTCGCGACGACAGGGGGCGGCTATGGCTACACCTTC. It specifies CASLATTGGGYGYTF.

The chain recombines TRBV6-5 with TRBJ1-1; TRBD1 is a possible D gene (5 bases). Germline CDR1 is MNHEY and CDR2 is SVGAGI. The CDR3 runs 14 residues. The V and J ends lost 10 bases and 2 bases respectively, with 17 bases between them. The CDR3 sequence is CATPAGLRNTEAFF. The CDR3 DNA sequence: TGTGCCACGCCCGCAGGGTTAAGAAACACTGAAGCTTTCTTT.

V gene TRBV7-3 combines with J gene TRBJ2-1; 10 nucleotides agree with TRBD1. The CDR3 spans 16 residues. The V gene's germline CDR1 is SGHTA and CDR2 FQGTGA. The trim removed 0 bases at V and 5 bases at J, leaving 4 bases unmatched. CDR3 loop: CASSLTSGTGDNEQFF. Written as DNA, the CDR3 is TGTGCCAGCAGCTTAACGTCCGGGACAGGGGACAATGAGCAGTTCTTC.

The chain couples TRBV5-1 to TRBJ2-2, with D uncertain. The germline V gene has CDR1 SGHRS and CDR2 YFSETQ. Between the trimmed V and J ends, which lost 0 bases and 1 base, there was a span of 4 bases. CDR3 length: 14 amino acids. For the CDR3, the DNA is TGCGCCAGCAGCTTGGGCGGGAACACCGGGGAGCTGTTTTTT. This sequence encodes CASSLGGNTGELFF. Variable domain in full (rest from reference TRBV5-1 and TRBJ2-2): KAGVTQTPRYLIKTRGQQVTLSCSPISGHRSVSWYQQTPGQGLQFLFEYFSETQRNKGNFPGRFSGRQFSNSRSEMNVSTLELGDSALYLCASSLGGNTGELFFGEGSRLTVL.